Listed here are 16 T cell receptor beta chains from one sample, sequenced in a study of blood T cell repertoires in COVID-19. Using immunoSEQ multiplex PCR, the repertoire was profiled, and TCRdb retains in-frame clones only, with some absent. This sample yields fewer than 20,000 clones, of which about 89% are seen a single time; less than 25% belongs to the top ten. The sequencing sample was made of peripheral blood. The receptors stem from a man in his sixties with acute or convalescent COVID-19.

The chain links TRBV18 to TRBJ2-2; D is ambiguous. With 2 bases removed from V and 4 bases from J, the gap between germline ends came to 5 bases. CDR3 size: 13 residues. Germline CDR1 KGHSH, CDR2 LQKENI. The CDR3 bases are TGTGCCAGCTCACCAGCGAGCACCGGGGAGCTGTTTTTT. Its translation is CASSPASTGELFF.

This clone has only one observation. The genes are TRBV9 and TRBJ2-3; tentatively, D is TRBD2 (6 bases). CDR3 length: 20 amino acids. Germline V gene data show CDR1 as SGDLS and CDR2 as YYNGEE. V lost 1 base, J lost 2 bases, and 26 bases lay in between. The CDR3 nucleotides are TGTGCCAGCAGCGTAACCACCCCTACCGACCTAGCGCATTACACAGATACGCAGTATTTT. It yields the protein CASSVTTPTDLAHYTDTQYF.

The V and J genes are TRBV28 and TRBJ1-2, with TRBD1 identical over 9 bases. Germline assignment: CDR1 MDHEN and CDR2 SYDVKM. J was trimmed by 7 bases and V by 4 bases; bases with no gene match: 10. This CDR3 contains 15 residues. This CDR3 is CASSYPPGQGTGYTF. CDR3 DNA sequence: TGTGCCAGCAGTTACCCCCCGGGACAGGGAACTGGCTACACCTTC.

This clone was picked up one time. J is TRBJ1-2 and V is TRBV2, with a possible D match to TRBD1 (6 bases). Trimming took off 5 bases at V and 6 bases at J, with 10 bases between the two ends. The CDR3 loop spans 12 amino acids. Per the germline V gene, CDR1 is SNHLY and CDR2 is FYNNEI. CDR3 loop: CASSFDRNGYTF. The CDR3, as DNA: TGTGCCAGCAGTTTCGACAGGAATGGCTACACCTTC.

V is TRBV28 and J is TRBJ2-5, with D possibly matching TRBD2 (6 bases). V was cut by 0 bases and J by 4 bases, with 12 bases left in between. CDR3 size: 15 residues. Germline assignment: CDR1 MDHEN and CDR2 SYDVKM. CDR3 DNA sequence: TGTGCCAGCAGTTTATGGCAGGGAGGATCAGAGACCCAGTACTTC. Translation: CASSLWQGGSETQYF.

This chain joins TRBV2 and TRBJ2-3; D perhaps matches TRBD2 (6 bases). Per the germline V gene, CDR1 is SNHLY and CDR2 is FYNNEI. Trimming left V 1 base short and J 3 bases short, with 14 bases between. The CDR3 length is 16 residues. CDR3 sequence: CASSEEEGGWTDTQYF. DNA of the CDR3: TGTGCCAGCAGTGAAGAGGAGGGTGGATGGACAGATACGCAGTATTTT. Using reference TRBV2 and TRBJ2-3 for the parts outside the CDR3, the full variable domain is EPEVTQTPSHQVTQMGQEVILRCVPISNHLYFYWYRQILGQKVEFLVSFYNNEISEKSEIFDDQFSVERPDGSNFTLKIRSTKLEDSAMYFCASSEEEGGWTDTQYFGPGTRLTVL.

This sequence joins TRBV7-2 and TRBJ1-4; D gene uncertain. The CDR3 extends over 13 amino acids. V lost 1 base to trimming and J lost 8 bases, with 8 bases between them. Per germline, CDR1 SGHTA and CDR2 FQGNSA. The DNA of the CDR3 is TGTGCCAGCAGCTTAGTTGTGGGCGAAAAACTGTTTTTT. As protein: CASSLVVGEKLFF.

This rearrangement joins TRBV7-8 to TRBJ1-5; TRBD1 agrees at 8 bases. The CDR3 covers 15 residues. V was clipped by 4 bases and J by 1 base; unmatched bases: 3. CDR1 is SGHVS, CDR2 FQNEAQ, per germline. The CDR3 DNA reads TGTGCCAGCAGCTCCGACAGGGGCAGCAATCAGCCCCAGCATTTT. This translates into CASSSDRGSNQPQHF.

In its sample, this clone was seen once. V is TRBV3-1 (or the pseudogene TRBV3-2) and J is TRBJ1-1; D perhaps matches TRBD1 (5 bases). The CDR3 length is 14 residues. The germline V and J ends were trimmed by 6 bases and 1 base, with 12 bases remaining between them. Germline V gene data show CDR1 as LGHDT and CDR2 as YNNKEL (reference sequence). In DNA, the CDR3 is TGTGCCAGCAGACCTTCGACAGAGAACACTGAAGCTTTCTTT. The encoded protein is CASRPSTENTEAFF.

V usage is TRBV18 and J usage is TRBJ2-7; TRBD1 agrees at 11 bases. This CDR3 comprises 16 residues. Germline V CDR1 and CDR2: KGHSH, LQKENI. The V and J ends lost 5 bases and 0 bases, in that order; junction bases with no gene match: 6. The DNA of the CDR3 is TGTGCCAGCTCATCCTCCGGGACAGGGGGCTCCTACGAGCAGTACTTC. Amino acid sequence: CASSSSGTGGSYEQYF.

The chain joins TRBV24-1 to TRBJ2-3, with 8 positions matching TRBD2. V was clipped by 5 bases and J by 4 bases; unmatched bases: 10. The germline CDR1 and CDR2 sequences are KGHDR and SFDVKD. The CDR3 consists of 16 residues. The CDR3 loop reads CATSVRETSVSDTQYF. The CDR3 region has the DNA TGTGCCACCAGTGTCCGCGAGACTAGCGTTTCAGATACGCAGTATTTT.

The chain links TRBV2 to TRBJ2-5, with a possible D match to TRBD2 (7 bases). V lost 7 bases and J 2 bases, leaving 17 bases between the germline ends. Germline V gene lookup returns CDR1 SNHLY and CDR2 FYNNEI. This CDR3 has 15 amino acids. The CDR3: CASMGGALGQETQYF. The CDR3 nucleotides read TGTGCCAGCATGGGGGGGGCATTGGGGCAAGAGACCCAGTACTTC.

This chain uses TRBV10-3 with TRBJ2-7; TRBD1 matches 8 bases. V shed 5 bases, J shed 2 bases, and the junction held 14 bases outside the gene matches. Germline lookup yields CDR1 ENHRY and CDR2 SYGVKD. The CDR3 consists of 17 residues. CDR3 nucleotide sequence: TGTGCCATCAGTCCCCCGCCCCGGGACAGGAGAACCTACGAGCAGTACTTC. It specifies CAISPPPRDRRTYEQYF.

This chain links TRBV7-3 with TRBJ2-3, with TRBD1 as a possible D gene (6 bases). The length of the CDR3 is 15 residues. The V gene's germline CDR1 is SGHTA and CDR2 FQGTGA. V was cut by 5 bases and J by 5 bases, with 17 bases left in between. CDR3 amino acids: CASSLGRGRGDTQYF. The CDR3 DNA is TGTGCCAGCAGCCTGGGTAGGGGGAGAGGAGATACGCAGTATTTT.

This rearrangement joins TRBV20-1 to TRBJ2-3; D is possibly TRBD2 (7 bases). Per the germline V gene, CDR1 is DFQATT and CDR2 is SNEGSKA (reference sequence). The ends were cut back, 4 bases at V and 4 bases at J, with 15 bases in the middle. The CDR3 is 14 residues long. The CDR3 is CSAIDQGRADTQYF. The CDR3 nucleotides read TGCAGTGCTATTGATCAGGGGAGGGCAGATACGCAGTATTTT.

The chain recombines TRBV5-1 with TRBJ2-7, with TRBD1 matching over 7 bases. Germline assignment: CDR1 SGHRS and CDR2 YFSETQ. CDR3 length equals 14 residues. V dropped 3 bases and J dropped 4; count of bases not matched to a gene: 7. For the CDR3, the DNA is TGCGCCAGCAGCTCCGACAGGGTGAGGTACGAGCAGTACTTC. This sequence encodes CASSSDRVRYEQYF.